These 9 T cell receptor beta chains originate from one sample sequenced in a study of regulatory T cells in long-lasting Graves disease. Combining iRepertoire HTBI primers with Arm-PCR of CDR3 regions, the authors built TCR beta libraries. One entry per CDR3 protein results from TCRdb running MiXCR on the multiplex PCR reads. The sample shows over 350,000 distinct CDR3 sequences, about 14% of them seen only once. Time point described: newly diagnosed GD, antithyroid drugs for less than 3 months. After RNA was extracted from PBMCs, the TCR library was made from it. This sample also belongs to another study, concerning T cells in Graves' hyperthyroidism and ophthalmopathy.

The material was peripheral blood mononuclear cells (PBMCs), obtained at new diagnosis, from a patient treated with antithyroid drugs. These receptors were taken from a woman between 45 and 65 years old with Graves disease.

The chain joins TRBV12-3 or TRBV12-4 to TRBJ1-1, with D unresolved. The CDR3 is 12 amino acids. The V and J ends lost 3 bases and 4 bases respectively, with 6 bases between them. CDR3 in DNA: TGTGCCAGCAGTTTGAGTACCACTGAAGCTTTCTTT. As protein: CASSLSTTEAFF.

This clonotype was recorded at least ten times. The chain is built from TRBV2 and TRBJ2-5, with 14 bases matching TRBD2. V was pared by 5 bases and J by 4 bases, with 3 bases of the junction left unmatched. CDR1 and CDR2 (germline): SNHLY, FYNNEI. CDR3 length: 15 residues. The CDR3 sequence is CASSNGLAGGETQYF. The CDR3 DNA reads TGTGCCAGCAGTAATGGACTAGCGGGAGGAGAGACCCAGTACTTC. The full variable domain, rest sourced from reference TRBV2 and TRBJ2-5, is EPEVTQTPSHQVTQMGQEVILRCVPISNHLYFYWYRQILGQKVEFLVSFYNNEISEKSEIFDDQFSVERPDGSNFTLKIRSTKLEDSAMYFCASSNGLAGGETQYFGPGTRLLVL.

The CDR3 nucleotides read TGTGCCAGTAGTCCCACGAGGGGTATGCAGTATTTT. As protein: CASSPTRGMQYF. The rearrangement uses TRBV19 and TRBJ2-3; D possibly matches TRBD1 or TRBD2 (5 bases each). Per germline, CDR1 LNHDA and CDR2 SQIVND (reference sequence). This CDR3 has 12 amino acids. V dropped 5 bases and J dropped 11 bases, with 14 bases sitting between them.

CDR3 region: CASSDSSGRFDGQFF. The CDR3 DNA sequence: TGTGCCAGCAGTGACTCTAGCGGGAGGTTCGATGGGCAGTTCTTC. V gene TRBV6-4 combines with J gene TRBJ2-1; 10 nucleotides match TRBD2. This CDR3 spans 15 amino acids. Germline V gene lookup returns CDR1 MRHNA and CDR2 SNTAGT. V shed 0 bases and J 12 bases; nucleotides not matched to a gene: 8.

This clonotype was picked up a small number of times. The rearrangement uses TRBV4-1 and TRBJ1-1; D gene uncertain. The CDR3 is 13 amino acids. Trimming removed 3 bases from V and 3 bases from J, with 8 bases in between. Per the germline V gene, CDR1 is MGHRA and CDR2 is YSYEKL. CDR3 DNA: TGCGCCAGCAGCCACCAGGAGGACACTGAAGCTTTCTTT. Translated: CASSHQEDTEAFF.

The chain joins TRBV4-1 to TRBJ2-7, with TRBD2 matching over 8 bases. V trimming: 2 bases; J trimming: 5 bases; junction bases outside the gene matches: 8. The CDR3 sequence is 15 residues long. In germline, CDR1 is MGHRA, CDR2 YSYEKL. CDR3 residues: CASSQHELAANEQYF. In nucleotides, the CDR3 is TGCGCCAGCAGCCAACATGAACTAGCGGCTAACGAGCAGTACTTC.

This clonotype was seen ten or more times. This rearrangement joins TRBV13 to TRBJ1-1; D is uncertain. Trimming took off 4 bases at V and 5 bases at J, with 23 bases between the two ends. The CDR3 runs to 17 residues. Germline CDR1 PRHDT, CDR2 FYEKMQ (reference sequence). The CDR3 sequence: CASSSLDLVHPGTEAFF. As DNA, the CDR3 is TGTGCCAGCAGCTCCTTGGACCTGGTTCACCCGGGGACTGAAGCTTTCTTT.

This clonotype was observed a handful of times. The V gene is TRBV4-1, the J gene TRBJ1-3, with TRBD1 matching 8 bases. The J segment lost 2 bases and the V segment lost 2 bases, leaving 5 bases of the junction unmatched. CDR3 length: 16 residues. Germline CDR1 reads MGHRA; CDR2 reads YSYEKL. CDR3 sequence: CASSQPGTGTGNTIYF. In DNA form, the CDR3 reads TGCGCCAGCAGCCAACCCGGGACAGGCACTGGAAACACCATATATTTT.

The chain links TRBV4-1 to TRBJ2-7, with D perhaps TRBD2 (6 bases). The CDR3 is 16 amino acids. V was cut by 0 bases and J by 4 bases, with 16 bases left in between. Germline CDR1 is MGHRA and CDR2 is YSYEKL. The CDR3 sequence is CASSQDTSSEMYEQYF. As DNA, the CDR3 is TGCGCCAGCAGCCAAGATACGTCTAGCGAGATGTACGAGCAGTACTTC.